The 26 T cell receptor beta chains presented below share a single source sample, sequenced in a study of T-cell reconstitution after alpha-beta-depleted transplantation in children. Unique molecular identifiers featured in how the TCRbeta library was prepared. Via MiXCR, TCRdb re-called the PCR reads, giving one row per CDR3 protein. The sample contains some 200,000 distinct CDR3 sequences, more than 7.5% of which appear only once. Sample: PBMCs from the stem cell graft donor, taken from the stem cell graft. These receptors were obtained from a human donor who donated a stem cell graft to a child with SCID.

This clonotype has a count of ten or more. The chain links TRBV5-1 to TRBJ2-1; 7 bases fit TRBD2. CDR1 is SGHRS and CDR2 is YFSETQ in the germline V gene. The CDR3 consists of 16 residues. The V segment lost 0 bases and the J segment 2 bases; nucleotides outside the gene matches: 5. Here the CDR3 DNA reads TGCGCCAGCAGCTTGGCCTCGGGAGGTACCTACAATGAGCAGTTCTTC. As protein: CASSLASGGTYNEQFF.

Many counts were recorded for this clonotype. J is TRBJ2-5 and V is TRBV12-3 or TRBV12-4; D uncertain. The CDR3 has 13 amino acids. Trimming removed 3 bases from V and 7 bases from J, with 12 bases in between. CDR3 nucleotide sequence: TGTGCCAGCAGTTTCGAAAGAATGGGGACCCAGTACTTC. This sequence encodes CASSFERMGTQYF.

The sample holds many counts of this clonotype. This chain joins TRBV6-1 and TRBJ2-7, with a possible D match to TRBD1 (5 bases). Germline lookup yields CDR1 MNHNS and CDR2 SASEGT. V lost 1 base to trimming and J lost 5 bases, with 15 bases between them. The CDR3 loop spans 15 amino acids. CDR3 region: CASSEVEPGFDEQYF. CDR3 DNA sequence: TGTGCCAGCAGTGAAGTTGAGCCAGGGTTCGACGAGCAGTACTTC.

This clonotype was counted at least ten times. This chain links TRBV7-8 with TRBJ1-2; D might be TRBD1 (5 bases). The CDR3 runs 14 residues. The V gene lost 5 bases and the J gene lost 5 bases, with 15 bases spanning the gap. Looked up from germline, CDR1 is SGHVS and CDR2 is FQNEAQ. CDR3 in amino acids: CASSPSGNGYGYTF. CDR3 nucleotides: TGTGCCAGCAGCCCCTCAGGGAATGGGTATGGCTACACCTTC.

Many counts were recorded for this clonotype. The chain couples TRBV15 to TRBJ2-1; TRBD1 agrees at 7 bases. With 4 bases clipped from V and 4 bases from J, the junction kept 1 base outside the gene matches. Germline values: CDR1 LNHNV, CDR2 YYDKDF (reference sequence). There are 13 residues in the CDR3. The CDR3 DNA reads as TGTGCCACCAGCACGACAGGGTACAATGAGCAGTTCTTC. Protein: CATSTTGYNEQFF.

This clonotype was seen at least ten times. The chain is built from TRBV7-3 and TRBJ2-7; TRBD1 agrees at 8 bases. After removal of 2 bases from V and 0 bases from J, the junction contained 6 bases not matched to a gene. Germline CDR1 reads SGHTA; CDR2 reads FQGTGA. CDR3 size: 16 residues. The CDR3 reads CASSLARTGSSYEQYF. CDR3 DNA: TGTGCCAGCAGCTTAGCCCGGACAGGGAGCTCCTACGAGCAGTACTTC.

This clonotype has at least ten counts. V usage is TRBV24-1 and J usage is TRBJ1-5; D gene uncertain. Trimming took 5 bases from V and 1 from J, leaving 14 bases between them. CDR1 and CDR2 (germline): KGHDR, SFDVKD. The CDR3 sequence is 16 residues long. The DNA for the CDR3 is TGTGCCACCAGTGGCCGGGGTGGGGAGAGCAATCAGCCCCAGCATTTT. This translates into CATSGRGGESNQPQHF.

This clonotype has ten or more counts. CDR3 sequence (DNA): TGCGCCAGCAGCTTATTGGTGGGAGCGGACGAGCAGTACTTC. Translated, it gives CASSLLVGADEQYF. V usage is TRBV5-1 and J usage is TRBJ2-7; maybe TRBD2 (5 bases). CDR3 length: 14 residues. CDR1 is SGHRS, CDR2 YFSETQ, per germline. Trimming stripped 2 bases from V and 5 bases from J, with 14 bases between.

Concerning this clonotype itself: This could be a read error, since a much larger clone is one nucleotide away. J is TRBJ2-2 and V is TRBV24-1; TRBD2 is a possible D gene (5 bases). Looked up from germline, CDR1 is KGHDR and CDR2 is SFDVKD. This CDR3 is built from 15 residues. For the CDR3, the DNA is TGTGCCACCAGTGATTCGAATACAAATCCCGGGGAGCCGTTTTTT. Its translation is CATSDSNTNPGEPFF.

Worth noting for this clonotype: Being one base from a much bigger clone, this may be a read error. The DNA for the CDR3 is TGCAGTGCTAGAGATGGGTGTCGACAGGGGAGAATTTTT. As protein: CSARDGCRQGRIF. The chain has TRBV20-1 and TRBJ1-4; the match to TRBD1 covers 8 bases. The CDR3 covers 13 residues. CDR1 DFQATT and CDR2 SNEGSKA come from the germline V gene (reference sequence).

This clonotype was seen more than once but under ten times. The gene calls are TRBV5-5 and TRBJ2-5, with a weak D call TRBD1 (5 bases). The CDR3 runs 14 residues. Germline V gene lookup returns CDR1 SGHKS and CDR2 YYEKEE (reference sequence). The V gene lost 0 bases and the J gene lost 4 bases, with 10 bases spanning the gap. Here the CDR3 reads CASSLVRQGETQYF. Written as DNA, the CDR3 is TGTGCCAGCAGCTTGGTTAGGCAGGGAGAGACCCAGTACTTC.

This clonotype was recorded at least ten times. The chain carries TRBV12-3 or TRBV12-4 and TRBJ2-2, with a possible D match to TRBD1 (6 bases). There are 15 residues in the CDR3. The V end was cut by 1 base, the J end by 5 bases, with 11 bases between. CDR3 amino acids: CASSLGGHLTGELFF. CDR3 in DNA: TGTGCCAGCAGTTTAGGGGGACACCTTACCGGGGAGCTGTTTTTT.

This clonotype was seen ten or more times. The CDR3 protein is CASSYGAGLEAFF. CDR3 in DNA: TGTGCCAGCAGTTACGGGGCAGGGCTTGAAGCTTTCTTT. This sequence joins TRBV6-6 and TRBJ1-1; tentatively, D is TRBD1 (5 bases). Germline values: CDR1 MNHNY, CDR2 SVGAGI (reference sequence). The CDR3 totals 13 residues. V lost 2 bases and J 7 bases, leaving 11 bases between the germline ends.

J is TRBJ1-2 and V is TRBV5-6, with no clear D. The CDR3 has 14 amino acids. Germline loops: CDR1 SGHDT, CDR2 YYEEEE. Deletions cut 8 bases from V and 4 bases from J, with 18 bases between. The CDR3 protein is CARSPGLGGYGYTF. DNA of the CDR3: TGTGCCAGGAGCCCTGGGTTAGGCGGCTATGGCTACACCTTC.

This chain links TRBV11-1 with TRBJ1-1; weak D call: TRBD1 (5 bases). Trimming left V 5 bases short and J 0 bases short, with 28 bases between. This CDR3 has 20 residues. In germline, CDR1 is SGHAT, CDR2 FQDESV (reference sequence). In DNA form, the CDR3 reads TGTGCCAGCAGCCCGACCCGACCACCGGGCCTGGGGCTTATGAACACTGAAGCTTTCTTT. Translation: CASSPTRPPGLGLMNTEAFF. Variable domain in full (rest from reference TRBV11-1 and TRBJ1-1): EAEVAQSPRYKITEKSQAVAFWCDPISGHATLYWYRQILGQGPELLVQFQDESVVDDSQLPKDRFSAERLKGVDSTLKIQPAELGDSAMYLCASSPTRPPGLGLMNTEAFFGQGTRLTVV.

This clonotype was counted at least ten times. The chain has TRBV11-2 and TRBJ2-7; D is uncertain. Germline CDR1 SGHAT, CDR2 FQNNGV. This CDR3 has 15 amino acids. V lost 0 bases to trimming and J lost 3 bases, with 12 bases between them. In DNA form, the CDR3 reads TGTGCCAGCAGCTTAGATTACGGGCAAAACTACGAGCAGTACTTC. It yields the protein CASSLDYGQNYEQYF.

This clonotype has ten or more counts. This clone may be a read error of a much larger clone one base away. The chain is built from TRBV6-1 and TRBJ2-6; D gene uncertain. Germline V gene lookup returns CDR1 MNHNS and CDR2 SASEGT. There are 14 residues in the CDR3. Trimming cost V 3 bases and J 0 bases, with 3 bases left between them. CDR3 coding DNA: TGTGCCAGCAGTGACAACTCTGGGGCCAACGTCCTGACTTTC. This gives the protein CASSDNSGANVLTF.

This clonotype was recorded many times. The chain links TRBV20-1 to TRBJ2-3; 8 bases map to TRBD2. J gave up 2 bases and V 6 bases, and 7 bases lay outside the gene matches. The CDR3 spans 14 residues. In germline, CDR1 is DFQATT, CDR2 SNEGSKA (reference sequence). CDR3 loop: CSARRGGNTDTQYF. The CDR3, as DNA: TGCAGTGCCCGCCGGGGGGGGAACACAGATACGCAGTATTTT.

This clonotype was seen ten or more times. This chain uses TRBV9 with TRBJ1-5; 8 bases are shared with TRBD1. V lost 3 bases and J lost 3; bases outside the gene matches: 2. Germline CDR1 SGDLS, CDR2 YYNGEE. The CDR3 is 14 residues long. The CDR3 sequence: CASSGTGINQPQHF. The DNA of the CDR3 is TGTGCCAGCAGCGGGACAGGGATCAATCAGCCCCAGCATTTT.

This clonotype was counted ten times or more. CDR3 sequence reads: CASSLPYYGYTF. As DNA, the CDR3 is TGTGCCAGCAGCTTGCCCTACTATGGCTACACCTTC. The chain is built from TRBV5-6 and TRBJ1-2; D unresolved. The V gene's germline CDR1 is SGHDT and CDR2 YYEEEE. The germline V and J ends were trimmed by 1 base and 3 bases, with 4 bases remaining between them. This CDR3 contains 12 residues.

This clonotype occurred many times. This chain joins TRBV7-2 and TRBJ1-4, with TRBD1 matching over 8 bases. Germline V gives CDR1 SGHTA, CDR2 FQGNSA. J gave up 2 bases and V 5 bases, and 7 bases lay outside the gene matches. The CDR3 totals 16 residues. CDR3 protein: CASSARQGRTNEKLFF. The CDR3 DNA reads TGTGCCAGCAGCGCCCGACAGGGGCGTACTAATGAAAAACTGTTTTTT.

This clonotype came up many times. The chain is built from TRBV5-1 and TRBJ1-1; TRBD1 might be the D (5 bases). Germline V CDR1 and CDR2: SGHRS, YFSETQ. The ends were cut back, 3 bases at V and 4 bases at J, with 13 bases in the middle. This CDR3 spans 14 amino acids. CDR3 protein: CASSSNQGTTEAFF. The CDR3 DNA sequence: TGCGCCAGCAGCTCGAACCAGGGAACCACTGAAGCTTTCTTT.

This clonotype appeared many times. The chain couples TRBV27 to TRBJ2-5; D gene ambiguous. The CDR3 is 13 amino acids. V was pared by 5 bases and J by 5 bases, with 12 bases between. CDR1 is MNHEY, CDR2 SMNVEV, per germline (reference sequence). As DNA, the CDR3 is TGTGCCAGCAGTCCCGGACGGGTCGAGACCCAGTACTTC. Encoded protein: CASSPGRVETQYF.

This clonotype was counted ten times or more. This sequence joins TRBV20-1 and TRBJ2-5; D gene ambiguous. This CDR3 is 14 amino acids long. Trimming pared 0 bases from V and 1 base from J, leaving 9 bases between. Germline-derived CDR1 and CDR2 are DFQATT and SNEGSKA (reference sequence). CDR3 nucleotides: TGCAGTGCTAGAGATTGGGCTAGCCAAGAGACCCAGTACTTC. This gives the protein CSARDWASQETQYF.

At least ten counts were recorded for this clonotype. This sequence may be a read error, since a much larger clone differs from it by one base. V and J are TRBV7-9 and TRBJ2-3, with D unclear. Germline CDR1 SEHNR, CDR2 FQNEAQ (reference sequence). The CDR3 spans 13 residues. Trimming shortened V by 1 base and J by 0 bases, and 2 bases separated the two germline ends. CDR3 in DNA: TGTGCCAGCAGCTTAGTTAGCACAGATACGCAGTATTTT. It encodes CASSLVSTDTQYF.

The chain carries TRBV25-1 and TRBJ2-7; D is undetermined. The germline V gene has CDR1 MGHDK and CDR2 SYGVNS. The CDR3 is made up of 11 amino acids. V was pared by 10 bases and J by 4 bases, with 11 bases between. DNA for the CDR3: TGTGCCATCTCATTCGTATACGAGCAGTACTTC. Residues: CAISFVYEQYF.